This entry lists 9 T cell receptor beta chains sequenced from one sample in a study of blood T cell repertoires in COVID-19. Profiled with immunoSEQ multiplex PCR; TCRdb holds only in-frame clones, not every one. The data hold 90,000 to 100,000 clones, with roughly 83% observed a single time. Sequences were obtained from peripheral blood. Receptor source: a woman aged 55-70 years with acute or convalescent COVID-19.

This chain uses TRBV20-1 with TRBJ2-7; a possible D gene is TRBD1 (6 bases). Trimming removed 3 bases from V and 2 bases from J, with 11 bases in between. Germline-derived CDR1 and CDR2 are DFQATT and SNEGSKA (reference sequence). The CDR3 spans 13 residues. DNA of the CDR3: TGCAGTGCTAGTTCAGGGGTCCCCTACGAGCAGTACTTC. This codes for CSASSGVPYEQYF.

Written as DNA, the CDR3 is TGTGCCAGCAGCCAAACGATGGGGGGTTCCCCCTACAATGAGCAGTTCTTC. Translating it yields CASSQTMGGSPYNEQFF. The V gene is TRBV3-1 (or the pseudogene TRBV3-2), the J gene TRBJ2-1, with D possibly being TRBD2 (6 bases). V was clipped by 2 bases and J by 2 bases, with 16 bases between them. Germline V gene data show CDR1 as LGHDT and CDR2 as YNNKEL (reference sequence). The CDR3 extends over 17 amino acids.

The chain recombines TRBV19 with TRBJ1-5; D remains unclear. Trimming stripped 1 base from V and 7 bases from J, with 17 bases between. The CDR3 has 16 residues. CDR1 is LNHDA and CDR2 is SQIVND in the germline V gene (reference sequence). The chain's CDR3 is CASSIVASSRGQPQHF. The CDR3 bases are TGTGCCAGTAGTATAGTCGCGTCGTCTCGCGGGCAGCCCCAGCATTTT.

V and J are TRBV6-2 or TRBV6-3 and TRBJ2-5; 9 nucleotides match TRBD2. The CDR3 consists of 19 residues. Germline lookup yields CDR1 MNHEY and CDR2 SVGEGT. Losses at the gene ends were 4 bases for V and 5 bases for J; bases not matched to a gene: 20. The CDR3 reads CASSSPRSSGATYRETQYF. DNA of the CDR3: TGTGCCAGCAGTTCTCCCCGGTCTAGCGGGGCTACCTATAGGGAGACCCAGTACTTC.

The CDR3 is CASSEWTDSGANVLTF. The CDR3 DNA reads TGTGCCAGCAGTGAATGGACAGACTCTGGGGCCAACGTCCTGACTTTC. V usage is TRBV25-1 and J usage is TRBJ2-6; maybe TRBD1 (6 bases). The germline gives CDR1 MGHDK, CDR2 SYGVNS. With 1 base removed from V and 0 bases from J, the gap between germline ends came to 7 bases. CDR3 length equals 16 residues.

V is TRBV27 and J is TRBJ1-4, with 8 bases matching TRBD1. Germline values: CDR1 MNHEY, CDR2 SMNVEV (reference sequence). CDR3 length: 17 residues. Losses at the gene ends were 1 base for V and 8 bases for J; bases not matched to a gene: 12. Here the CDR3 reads CASSLFSRGLDGEKLFF. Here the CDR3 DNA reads TGTGCCAGCAGTTTATTCTCCAGGGGGCTGGATGGAGAAAAACTGTTTTTT.

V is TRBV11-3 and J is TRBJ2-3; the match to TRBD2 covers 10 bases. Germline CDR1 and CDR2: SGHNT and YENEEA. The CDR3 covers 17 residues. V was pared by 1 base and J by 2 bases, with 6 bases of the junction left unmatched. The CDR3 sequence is CASSLGTSGELTDTQYF. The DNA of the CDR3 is TGTGCCAGCAGCTTAGGGACTAGCGGTGAACTCACAGATACGCAGTATTTT.

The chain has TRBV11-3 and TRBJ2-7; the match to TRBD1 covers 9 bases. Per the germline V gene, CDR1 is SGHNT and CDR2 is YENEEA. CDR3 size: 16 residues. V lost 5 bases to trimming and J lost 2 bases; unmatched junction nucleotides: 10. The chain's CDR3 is CASSPRGGTGTYEQYF. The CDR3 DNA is TGTGCCAGCAGCCCCCGTGGGGGGACAGGGACCTACGAGCAGTACTTC.

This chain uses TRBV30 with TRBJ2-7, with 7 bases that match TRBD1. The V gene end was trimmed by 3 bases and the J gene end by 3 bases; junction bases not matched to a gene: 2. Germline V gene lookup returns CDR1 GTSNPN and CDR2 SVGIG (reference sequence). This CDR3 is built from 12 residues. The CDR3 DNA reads TGTGCCTGGAGAGGGGACAGCTACGAGCAGTACTTC. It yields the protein CAWRGDSYEQYF.